This T cell receptor (beta chain) stems from a study of T cells in women clearing cervical HPV infection (dated by TCRdb to 2017 to 2018). The study in broad terms: The cases were 25 women with histologically confirmed HPV16-related CIN3 or worse, and 2 of those women had invasive cancers. The parent cohort enrolled 10,049 women aged 18 or older in Guanacaste, Costa Rica, in about 1993 to 1995 and followed the women for roughly 7 years. This exploratory proof-of-principle case-control study, nested within the Guanacaste HPV Natural History Study in Costa Rica, compared TCR repertoires among women with different cervical HPV16 outcomes. The controls were about 25 women whose single incident HPV16 infection cleared within 12 months with no development of precancer or cancer. Median age was roughly 35 years in cases versus roughly 37 in controls, and baseline characteristics did not differ significantly. Cases and controls were matched on year of sample collection and on age within five years. Since only a few of the women had HLA typing available, the possibility that HLA type was acting as a confounder could not be ruled out. Quality controls consisted of five blinded duplicates per group, for a total of about 60 samples made up of roughly 50 participants and around ten replicates. Among cases, blood sampling came a median of approximately 150 days after lesion detection, with an interquartile range of roughly 80 to 220 days. Blood from cases was collected at the visit at which the lesion was first identified, whereas blood from controls was collected once infection was no longer detected.

Every participant had a single incident cervical HPV16 infection, and prevalent HPV16 infections were excluded. Cervical HPV DNA was detected with MY09/MY11 PCR, and genotyping was done with dot-blot hybridization. Approximately 16 mL of heparinized blood were centrifuged, and the buffy coat was aliquoted, frozen at -30°C, then stored at -80°C. Genomic DNA was extracted from buffy coat specimens using QIAGEN kits. Note on this clone: Its antigen target is currently unknown. A read error may produce the germline difference seen at one junction end. The CDR3 end lies 3 residues beyond the end of the read and is filled in from the germline J gene. Other DNA sequences in this specimen translate into the identical CDR3.

Findings and caveats that apply to the study as a whole: TCR repertoire richness was significantly higher in CIN3+ cases than in controls across sequencing depths, while evenness did not differ. Cases had lower TRBV6-7 relative abundance than controls (approximately 0.11% versus 0.16%; Bonferroni P = 0.0008). Whether associations preceded infection or resulted from infection could not be shown with the cross-sectional design, and effector/memory subsets and HPV-specific T cells were not isolated. Cases were distinguished from controls with an estimated AUC of roughly 0.82 by random forest classifiers combining richness and V gene abundances. T-cell numbers per sample were unknown, so richness differences could reflect varying T-cell content rather than repertoire biology.

TCR beta CDR3 regions were amplified by multiplex PCR from an average of roughly 1.3 ug genomic DNA per sample using the immunoSEQ assay. Primer bias was corrected in the assay by using a complete synthetic TCR repertoire to establish an amplification baseline. The amplicons were sequenced using the Illumina platform. The original methods were these. Sequence errors were corrected by clustering with frequency ratios and a modified nearest-neighbor algorithm, and the sequences were then analyzed in the immunoSEQ Analyzer using IMGT gene definitions. TCR richness and evenness were averaged over 20 rarefaction repeats at each rarefaction depth, excluding samples with fewer sequences than the depth. V, D and J gene relative abundances were compared between groups with Wilcoxon rank sum tests, applying FDR correction. Blinded duplicates gave an intraclass correlation of around 96% for TCR richness and an average of roughly 76% across some 62 gene segments. The table comes from immuneACCESS by way of TCRdb, which keeps in-frame sequences with V and J called. Part of the clones is missing from these tables; in studies checked, under half for an unresolved V gene and the rest for unknown reasons. V, J and clone size are those of that table, while D and trimming were read from the DNA. This specimen's table enumerates about 20,000 clones. The ten largest clones capture approximately 7% of the sample.

Per the germline V gene, MDHEN is the CDR1 and SYDVKM is the CDR2. Including cysteine and phenylalanine, the CDR3 has 17 amino acids. The DNA shown is the part of the CDR3 that was read: 42 bases, in frame from base 1. This chain is built from TRBV28 and TRBJ1-3, with 7 bases matching TRBD1. Sequencing input: blood buffy coat. The origin of this receptor is a woman aged 18 to 75 with a cervical HPV16 infection that either progressed to CIN3+ or cleared (not recorded which). CDR3 loop: CASSTVYEGALRNTIYF. Partial CDR3 DNA: TGTGCCAGCAGCACCGTCTATGAGGGGGCTCTTAGAAACACA.